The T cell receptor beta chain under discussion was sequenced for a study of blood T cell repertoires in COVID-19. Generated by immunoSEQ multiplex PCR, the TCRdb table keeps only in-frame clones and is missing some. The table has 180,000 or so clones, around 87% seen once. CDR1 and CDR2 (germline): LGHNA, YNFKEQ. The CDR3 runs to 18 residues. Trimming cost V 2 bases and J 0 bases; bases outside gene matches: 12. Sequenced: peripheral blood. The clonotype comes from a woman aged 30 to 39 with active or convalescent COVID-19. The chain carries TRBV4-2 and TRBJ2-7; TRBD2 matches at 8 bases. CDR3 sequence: CASSQNLAGTFTSYEQYF. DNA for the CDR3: TGTGCCAGCAGCCAAAACCTAGCGGGCACCTTCACCTCCTACGAGCAGTACTTC.